The T cell receptor beta chain under discussion was sequenced for a study of radiotherapy plus CTLA-4 blockade in lung cancer. Method: immunoSEQ multiplex PCR; TCRdb's copy keeps in-frame clones and lacks some. The table shows over 60,000 clones, with around nine tenths occurring only once. From germline, CDR1 is MDHEN and CDR2 SYDVKM. The CDR3 runs to 14 residues. The chain uses TRBV28 and TRBJ2-5, with 9 positions matching TRBD1. TRBJ2-7 matches the DNA end more closely, so the J call is doubtful. The starting material was peripheral blood, obtained from a patient treated with radiotherapy plus ipilimumab. The TCR was taken from a human donor with non-small cell lung cancer that progressed on radiotherapy plus ipilimumab. The CDR3 DNA reads as TGTGCCAGCACCCAGGGACAGGGTGTCTACGAGCAGTACTTC. Translating gives CASTQGQGVYEQYF.